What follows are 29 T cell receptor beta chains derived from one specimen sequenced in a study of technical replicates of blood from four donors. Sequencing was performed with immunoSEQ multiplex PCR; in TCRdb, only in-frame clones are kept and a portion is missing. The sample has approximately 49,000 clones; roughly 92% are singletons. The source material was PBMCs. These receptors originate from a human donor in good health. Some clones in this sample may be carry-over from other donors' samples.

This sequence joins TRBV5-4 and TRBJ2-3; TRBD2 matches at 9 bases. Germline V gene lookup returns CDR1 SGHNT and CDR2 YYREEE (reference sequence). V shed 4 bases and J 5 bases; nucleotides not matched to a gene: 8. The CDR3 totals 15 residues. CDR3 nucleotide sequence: TGTGCCAGCAGCATAGATAGCGGGGGCATAGATACGCAGTATTTT. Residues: CASSIDSGGIDTQYF.

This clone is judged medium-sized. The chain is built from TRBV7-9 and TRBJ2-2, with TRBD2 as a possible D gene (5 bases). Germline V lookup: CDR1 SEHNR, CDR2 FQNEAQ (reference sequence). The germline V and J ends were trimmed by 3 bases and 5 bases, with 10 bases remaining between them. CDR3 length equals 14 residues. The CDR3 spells CASSFSGFTGELFF. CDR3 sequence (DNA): TGTGCCAGCAGCTTTTCGGGGTTTACCGGGGAGCTGTTTTTT.

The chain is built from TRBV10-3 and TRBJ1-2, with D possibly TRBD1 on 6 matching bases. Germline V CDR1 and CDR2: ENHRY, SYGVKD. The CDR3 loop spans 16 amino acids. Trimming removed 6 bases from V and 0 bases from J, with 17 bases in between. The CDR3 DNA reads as TGTGCCATCAGGGTTACAGGGAGAAGGACTAACTATGGCTACACCTTC. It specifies CAIRVTGRRTNYGYTF.

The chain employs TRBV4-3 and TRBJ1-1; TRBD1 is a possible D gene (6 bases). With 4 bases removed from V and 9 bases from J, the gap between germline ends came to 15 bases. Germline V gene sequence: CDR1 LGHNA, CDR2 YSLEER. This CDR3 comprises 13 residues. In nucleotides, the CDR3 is TGCGCCAGCAGCCTAGTGACAGGAGAGAAAGCTTTCTTT. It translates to CASSLVTGEKAFF.

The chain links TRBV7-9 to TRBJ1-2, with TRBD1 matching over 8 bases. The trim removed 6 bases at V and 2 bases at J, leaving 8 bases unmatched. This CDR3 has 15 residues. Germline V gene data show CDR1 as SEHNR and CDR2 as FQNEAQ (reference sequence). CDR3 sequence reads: CASSLRQGINYGYTF. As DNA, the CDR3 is TGTGCCAGCAGTTTACGACAGGGGATCAACTATGGCTACACCTTC.

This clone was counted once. CDR3 nucleotides: TGTGCCAGCAGCCAAGGTACAGGGGACACCACCTACGAGCAGTACTTC. Protein sequence: CASSQGTGDTTYEQYF. The chain recombines TRBV4-2 with TRBJ2-7; TRBD1 agrees at 7 bases. The CDR3 consists of 16 residues. The germline V gene encodes CDR1 LGHNA and CDR2 YNFKEQ. J gave up 2 bases and V 1 base, and 8 bases lay outside the gene matches.

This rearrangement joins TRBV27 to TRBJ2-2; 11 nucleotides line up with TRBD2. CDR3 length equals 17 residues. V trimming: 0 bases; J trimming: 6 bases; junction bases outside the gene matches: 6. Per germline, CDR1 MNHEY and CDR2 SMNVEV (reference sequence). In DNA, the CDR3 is TGTGCCAGCAGTTTATCGAGAGTAGCGGGAGGGCCCGGGGAGCTGTTTTTT. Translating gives CASSLSRVAGGPGELFF.

DNA for the CDR3: TGTGCCAGCAGCTTAGGTGGGAGTGTCTCAGATACGCAGTATTTT. It specifies CASSLGGSVSDTQYF. The J gene is TRBJ2-3, the V gene TRBV7-9, with D possibly TRBD2 on 5 matching bases. Germline CDR1 reads SEHNR; CDR2 reads FQNEAQ (reference sequence). This CDR3 is built from 15 residues. Trimming took off 1 base at V and 4 bases at J, with 12 bases between the two ends.

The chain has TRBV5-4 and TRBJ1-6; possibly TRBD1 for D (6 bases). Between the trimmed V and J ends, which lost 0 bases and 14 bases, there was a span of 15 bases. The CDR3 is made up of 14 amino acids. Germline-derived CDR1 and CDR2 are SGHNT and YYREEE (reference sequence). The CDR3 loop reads CASSLGRGESTLHF. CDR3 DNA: TGTGCCAGCAGCTTGGGCAGGGGTGAGAGCACCCTCCACTTT.

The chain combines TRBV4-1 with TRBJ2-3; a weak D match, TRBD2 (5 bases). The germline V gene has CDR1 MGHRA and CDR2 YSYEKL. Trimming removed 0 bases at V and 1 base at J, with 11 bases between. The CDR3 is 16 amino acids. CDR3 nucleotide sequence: TGCGCCAGCAGCCAAGATAGGGAGCCGGGCACAGATACGCAGTATTTT. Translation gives CASSQDREPGTDTQYF.

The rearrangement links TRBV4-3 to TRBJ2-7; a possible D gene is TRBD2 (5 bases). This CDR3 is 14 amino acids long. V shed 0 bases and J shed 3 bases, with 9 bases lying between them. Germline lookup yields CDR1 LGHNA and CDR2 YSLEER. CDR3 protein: CASSQDPLGYEQYF. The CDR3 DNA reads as TGCGCCAGCAGCCAAGACCCACTAGGCTACGAGCAGTACTTC.

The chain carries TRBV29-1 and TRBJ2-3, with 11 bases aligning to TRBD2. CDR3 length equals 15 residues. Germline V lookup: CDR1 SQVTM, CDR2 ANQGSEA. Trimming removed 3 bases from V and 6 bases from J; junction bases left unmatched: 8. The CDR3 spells CSVEASGGIVDTQYF. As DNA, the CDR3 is TGCAGCGTTGAGGCTAGCGGGGGGATCGTTGATACGCAGTATTTT.

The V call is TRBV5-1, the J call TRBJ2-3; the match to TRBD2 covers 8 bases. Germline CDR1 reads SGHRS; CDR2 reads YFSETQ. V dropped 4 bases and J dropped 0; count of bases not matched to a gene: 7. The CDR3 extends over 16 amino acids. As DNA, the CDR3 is TGCGCCAGCAGCCAGAAGCAGCGGGGGAGCACAGATACGCAGTATTTT. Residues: CASSQKQRGSTDTQYF.

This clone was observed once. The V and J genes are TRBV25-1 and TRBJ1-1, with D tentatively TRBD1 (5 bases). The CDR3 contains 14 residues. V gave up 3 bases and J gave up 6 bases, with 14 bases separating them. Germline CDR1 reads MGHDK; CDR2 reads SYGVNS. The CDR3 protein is CASSENRSPAEAFF. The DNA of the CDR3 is TGTGCCAGCAGTGAGAACAGGAGCCCGGCTGAAGCTTTCTTT.

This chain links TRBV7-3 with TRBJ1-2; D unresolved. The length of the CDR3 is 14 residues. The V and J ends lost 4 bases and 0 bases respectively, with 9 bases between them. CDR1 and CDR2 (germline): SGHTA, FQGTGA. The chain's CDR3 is CASSSTASNYGYTF. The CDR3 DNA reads TGTGCCAGCAGCTCAACAGCCTCTAACTATGGCTACACCTTC. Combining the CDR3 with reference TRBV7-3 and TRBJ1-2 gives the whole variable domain GAGVSQTPSNKVTEKGKYVELRCDPISGHTALYWYRQSLGQGPEFLIYFQGTGAADDSGLPNDRFFAVRPEGSVSTLKIQRTERGDSAVYLCASSSTASNYGYTFGSGTRLTVV.

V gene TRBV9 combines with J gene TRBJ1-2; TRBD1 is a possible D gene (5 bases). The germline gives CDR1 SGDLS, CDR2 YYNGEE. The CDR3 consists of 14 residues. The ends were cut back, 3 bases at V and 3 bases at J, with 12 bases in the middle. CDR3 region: CASSERQIDYGYTF. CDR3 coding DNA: TGTGCCAGCAGCGAGAGACAGATTGACTATGGCTACACCTTC.

In DNA form, the CDR3 reads TGTGCCACGCGGGAACGGACGAACACTGAAGCTTTCTTT. Translating it yields CATRERTNTEAFF. V usage is TRBV2 and J usage is TRBJ1-1; D remains ambiguous. Germline values: CDR1 SNHLY, CDR2 FYNNEI. CDR3 length: 13 residues. Trimming shortened V by 10 bases and J by 1 base, and 13 bases separated the two germline ends.

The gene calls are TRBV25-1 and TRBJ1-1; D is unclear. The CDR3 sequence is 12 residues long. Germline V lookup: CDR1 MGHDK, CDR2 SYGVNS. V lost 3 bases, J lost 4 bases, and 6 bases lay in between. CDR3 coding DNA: TGTGCCAGCAGTGAGGGAGGCACTGAAGCTTTCTTT. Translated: CASSEGGTEAFF.

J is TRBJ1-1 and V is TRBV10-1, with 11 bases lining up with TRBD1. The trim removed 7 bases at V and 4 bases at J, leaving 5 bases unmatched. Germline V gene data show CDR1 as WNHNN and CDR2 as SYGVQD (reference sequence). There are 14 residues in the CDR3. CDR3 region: CASTGQGEFTEAFF. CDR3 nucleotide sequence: TGCGCCAGCACGGGACAGGGGGAATTCACTGAAGCTTTCTTT.

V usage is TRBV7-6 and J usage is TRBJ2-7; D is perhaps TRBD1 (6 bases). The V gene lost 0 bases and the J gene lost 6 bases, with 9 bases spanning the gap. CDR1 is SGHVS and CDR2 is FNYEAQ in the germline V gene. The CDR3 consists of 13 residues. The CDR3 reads CASSLAPTGEQYF. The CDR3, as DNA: TGTGCCAGCAGCTTAGCCCCGACAGGCGAGCAGTACTTC.

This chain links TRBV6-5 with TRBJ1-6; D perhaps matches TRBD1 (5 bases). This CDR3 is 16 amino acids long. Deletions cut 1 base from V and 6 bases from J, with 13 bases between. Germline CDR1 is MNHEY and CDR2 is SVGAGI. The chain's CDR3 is CASSYFWPRGNSPLHF. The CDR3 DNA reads TGTGCCAGCAGTTACTTTTGGCCAAGGGGTAATTCACCCCTCCACTTT.

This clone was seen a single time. The CDR3 protein is CASSEGPTGHSPLHF. CDR3 nucleotides: TGTGCCAGCAGTGAAGGACCGACAGGACATTCACCCCTCCACTTT. This chain connects TRBV2 to TRBJ1-6, with a possible D match to TRBD1 (6 bases). V lost 1 base and J 8 bases, leaving 12 bases between the germline ends. This CDR3 contains 15 residues. Per germline, CDR1 SNHLY and CDR2 FYNNEI.

The CDR3 loop is CASSPSLASGTDTQYF. CDR3 bases: TGTGCCAGCAGCCCCAGTCTGGCTAGCGGCACAGATACGCAGTATTTT. The chain has TRBV7-2 and TRBJ2-3; TRBD2 is a possible D gene (6 bases). Trimming stripped 5 bases from V and 1 base from J, with 16 bases between. Germline CDR1 is SGHTA and CDR2 is FQGNSA. This CDR3 region has 16 residues.

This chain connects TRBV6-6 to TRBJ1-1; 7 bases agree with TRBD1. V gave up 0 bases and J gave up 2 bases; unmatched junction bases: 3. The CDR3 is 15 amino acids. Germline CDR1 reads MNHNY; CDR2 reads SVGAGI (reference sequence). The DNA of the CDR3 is TGTGCCAGCAGTTACTCTGGGACAGTCAACACTGAAGCTTTCTTT. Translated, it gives CASSYSGTVNTEAFF.

The CDR3 reads CAWSGASLSTEAFF. The CDR3 nucleotides read TGTGCCTGGAGTGGGGCCTCTCTCTCCACTGAAGCTTTCTTT. This sequence joins TRBV30 and TRBJ1-1; no firm D call. The CDR3 runs 14 residues. Trimming cost V 1 base and J 4 bases, with 13 bases left between them. CDR1 and CDR2 from the germline V gene are GTSNPN and SVGIG (reference sequence). Full variable domain (remainder filled in from reference TRBV30 and TRBJ1-1): SQTIHQWPATLVQPVGSPLSLECTVEGTSNPNLYWYRQAAGRGLQLLFYSVGIGQISSEVPQNLSASRPQDRQFILSSKKLLLSDSGFYLCAWSGASLSTEAFFGQGTRLTVV.

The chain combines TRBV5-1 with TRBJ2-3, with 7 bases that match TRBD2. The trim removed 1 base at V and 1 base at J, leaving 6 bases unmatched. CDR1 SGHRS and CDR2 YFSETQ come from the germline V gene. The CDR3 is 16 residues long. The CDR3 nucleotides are TGCGCCAGCAGCTTGAGAGCGGGATCGGGCACAGATACGCAGTATTTT. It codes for CASSLRAGSGTDTQYF.

CDR3 nucleotides: TGTGCCAGCAGTTACTGGGGCAGGGTGGGTGAGCAGTTCTTC. Translation: CASSYWGRVGEQFF. The chain has TRBV6-6 and TRBJ2-1; D perhaps matches TRBD1 (5 bases). Trimming cost V 1 base and J 9 bases, with 13 bases left between them. This CDR3 has 14 residues. CDR1 and CDR2 from the germline V gene are MNHNY and SVGAGI (reference sequence).

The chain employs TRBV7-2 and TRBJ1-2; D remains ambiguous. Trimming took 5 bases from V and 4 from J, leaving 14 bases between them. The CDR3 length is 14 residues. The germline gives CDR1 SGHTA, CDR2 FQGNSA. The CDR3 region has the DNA TGTGCCAGCAGCAGCCTGGGAGTAGCCTATGGCTACACCTTC. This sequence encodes CASSSLGVAYGYTF.

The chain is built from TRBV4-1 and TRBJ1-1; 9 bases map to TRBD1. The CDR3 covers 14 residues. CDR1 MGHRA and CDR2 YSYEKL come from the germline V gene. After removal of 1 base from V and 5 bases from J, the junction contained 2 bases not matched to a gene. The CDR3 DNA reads TGCGCCAGCAGCCAAGGACAGGGGGGAACTGAAGCTTTCTTT. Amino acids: CASSQGQGGTEAFF.